The clone carrying this T cell receptor (beta chain) has a count of ten or more. Antigen: not known. No patient had received any treatment before thyroid surgery. These data come from a study of metastatic and nonmetastatic thyroid tumors. Overall study context: Repertoires from malignant and benign thyroid patients were compared across blood and tumor or nodule tissue.

The CDR3 is 14 residues long. Germline V gives CDR1 MNHNS, CDR2 SASEGT. V was trimmed by 6 bases and J by 0 bases, leaving 12 bases between them. Findings of the study overall: Benign nodules were reported to have significantly lower TCR beta diversity than malignant thyroid tumors, in blood and tumor.

Source study methods: Clinicopathological groups supplied CDR3 differences that were used to build a distant-metastasis classifier for papillary thyroid cancer. TCRdb re-clonotyped the PCR reads via MiXCR. Clone size and V and J calls follow TCRdb, not the original study. The sample has some 52,000 clones, approximately 17% seen once; the top ten hold 2.5% to 3.5%. This clonotype was sampled from a female donor with papillary thyroid cancer or a benign thyroid nodule (not recorded which). Some clones in this sample may be carry-over from other donors' samples. Input material: blood. The chain carries TRBV6-1 and TRBJ2-7; no reliable D call. DNA of the CDR3: TGTGCCAGCAGCCCGCGTGCGCTCTCCTACGAGCAGTACTTC. Protein sequence: CASSPRALSYEQYF.